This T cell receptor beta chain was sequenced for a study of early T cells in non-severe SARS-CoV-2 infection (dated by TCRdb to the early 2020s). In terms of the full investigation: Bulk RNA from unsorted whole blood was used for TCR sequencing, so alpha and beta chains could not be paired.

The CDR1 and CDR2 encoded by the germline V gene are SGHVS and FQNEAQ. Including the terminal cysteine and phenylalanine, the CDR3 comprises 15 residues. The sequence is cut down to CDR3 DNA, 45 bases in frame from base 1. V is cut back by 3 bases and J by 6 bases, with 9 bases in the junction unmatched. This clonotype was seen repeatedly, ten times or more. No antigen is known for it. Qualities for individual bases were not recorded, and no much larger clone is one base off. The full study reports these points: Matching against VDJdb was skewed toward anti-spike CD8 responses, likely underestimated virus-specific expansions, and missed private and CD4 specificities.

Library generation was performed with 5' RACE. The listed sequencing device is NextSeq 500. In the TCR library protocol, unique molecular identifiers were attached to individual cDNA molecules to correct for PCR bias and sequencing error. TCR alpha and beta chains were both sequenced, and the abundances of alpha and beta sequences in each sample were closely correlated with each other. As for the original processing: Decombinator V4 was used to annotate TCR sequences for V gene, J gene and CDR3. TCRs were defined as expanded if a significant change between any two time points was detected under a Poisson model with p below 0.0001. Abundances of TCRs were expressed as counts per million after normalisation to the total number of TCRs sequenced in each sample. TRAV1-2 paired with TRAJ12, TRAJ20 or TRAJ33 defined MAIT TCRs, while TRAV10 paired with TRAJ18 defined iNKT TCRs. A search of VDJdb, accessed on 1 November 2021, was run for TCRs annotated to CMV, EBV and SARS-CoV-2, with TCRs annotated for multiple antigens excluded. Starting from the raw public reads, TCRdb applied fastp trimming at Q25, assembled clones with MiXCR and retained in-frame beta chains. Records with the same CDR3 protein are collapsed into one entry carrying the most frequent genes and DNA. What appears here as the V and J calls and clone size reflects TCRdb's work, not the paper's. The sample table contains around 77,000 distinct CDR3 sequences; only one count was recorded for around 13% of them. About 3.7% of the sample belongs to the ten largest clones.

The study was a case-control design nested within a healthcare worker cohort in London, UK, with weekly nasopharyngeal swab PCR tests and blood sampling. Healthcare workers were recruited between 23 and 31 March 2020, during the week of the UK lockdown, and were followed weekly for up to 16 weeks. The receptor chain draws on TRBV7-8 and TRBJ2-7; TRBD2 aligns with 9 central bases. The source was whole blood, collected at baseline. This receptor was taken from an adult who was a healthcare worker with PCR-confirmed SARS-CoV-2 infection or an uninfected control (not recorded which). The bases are TGTGCCAGCAGCTTTGCGACTAGCGGCCTGCGCGAGCAGTACTTC. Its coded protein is CASSFATSGLREQYF.